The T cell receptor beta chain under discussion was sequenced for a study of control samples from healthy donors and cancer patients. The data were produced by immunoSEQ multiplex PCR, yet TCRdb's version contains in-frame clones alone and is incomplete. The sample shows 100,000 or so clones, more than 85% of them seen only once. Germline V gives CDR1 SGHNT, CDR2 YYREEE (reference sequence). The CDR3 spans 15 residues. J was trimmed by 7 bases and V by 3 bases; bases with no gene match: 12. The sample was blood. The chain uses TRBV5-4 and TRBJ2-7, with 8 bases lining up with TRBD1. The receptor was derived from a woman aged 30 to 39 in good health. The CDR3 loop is CASSSPTGEFGEQYF. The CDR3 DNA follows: TGTGCCAGCAGCTCCCCGACAGGGGAATTCGGAGAGCAGTACTTC.